This TCR beta chain was captured by sequencing in a study of Ad26.COV2.S vaccination and SARS-CoV-2 variants. Study outcomes and limitations: Placebo recipients and vaccine recipients were similar in non-spike TCR breadth. The authors reported substantial breadth in spike-specific CD8+ and CD4+ T cell responses after vaccination.

Produced via immunoSEQ multiplex PCR; TCRdb's table is partial and in-frame only. The repertoire holds about 420,000 clones, approximately 90% seen once, with about 4% in the top ten. Germline V lookup: CDR1 SGHAT, CDR2 FQNNGV. V was clipped by 5 bases and J by 6 bases; unmatched bases: 12. CDR3 size: 16 residues. Noted treatment: about 20 received Ad26.COV2.S at low or high dose, single or two shots; about 5 received placebo; per-sample allocation not given. Vaccine and placebo recipients were sampled on day 63 after the first injection. Worth noting for this clone: The antigen remains undetermined.

The starting material was peripheral blood, obtained in a trial of Ad26.COV2.S vaccine versus placebo. The rearrangement uses TRBV11-2 and TRBJ2-1; 8 bases fit TRBD2. This TCR came from a person between 18 and 59 years old who received the Ad26.COV2.S COVID-19 vaccine or a placebo. The CDR3, as DNA: TGTGCCAGCAGCAACGGACTAGCTGGATACGGCAATGAGCAGTTCTTC. Translated: CASSNGLAGYGNEQFF.